These 20 T cell receptor beta chains share one sample of origin, sequenced in a study of shared T cell receptors in the human thymus listed by TCRdb under 2021. The library came from the immunoSEQ multiplex PCR assay. TCRdb mirrors the immuneACCESS table, restricted to in-frame sequences. Some clones are absent from its copies; in checked studies, under half trace to an unresolved V gene, and the reason for the others is unknown. A total of 450,000 to 650,000 clones appear in this sample, approximately 80% of them only once. The top ten clones comprise around 0.013% of the sample. The same specimen was also included in a second study, on human thymus T cells.

Sequencing was performed on thymocytes. Receptor source: a boy under two years old with a congenital heart defect. Donor details come from another sample of the same person, matched by shared clones.

CDR3 region: CASLIFYRAEGGYGYTF. The CDR3 bases are TGTGCCAGCCTTATCTTCTATAGGGCCGAAGGGGGCTATGGCTACACCTTC. The chain has TRBV28 and TRBJ1-2, with D possibly TRBD1 on 6 matching bases. Between the trimmed V and J ends, which lost 8 bases and 4 bases, there was a span of 26 bases. Germline V gene data show CDR1 as MDHEN and CDR2 as SYDVKM. This CDR3 comprises 17 residues.

The gene calls are TRBV27 and TRBJ1-2; D possibly corresponds to TRBD1 (6 bases). The CDR3 has 13 residues. Germline values: CDR1 MNHEY, CDR2 SMNVEV (reference sequence). V lost 5 bases to trimming and J lost 7 bases, with 14 bases between them. In nucleotides, the CDR3 is TGTGCCAGCAGTCCACAGGGTCCGTCTGGCTACACCTTC. As protein: CASSPQGPSGYTF.

This clone was seen once. Its ends do not fully match the called genes, so a read error is possible. This chain links TRBV6-5 with TRBJ1-2, with 8 bases aligning to TRBD1. Germline V gives CDR1 MNHEY, CDR2 SVGAGI. The CDR3 covers 14 residues. The CDR3 loop is CAGSQRTGYYGYTF. Written as DNA, the CDR3 is TGTGCCGGCAGCCAACGGACAGGGTACTATGGCTACACCTTC.

The chain is built from TRBV4-2 and TRBJ2-7; 13 nucleotides line up with TRBD2. This CDR3 comprises 19 residues. Per germline, CDR1 LGHNA and CDR2 YNFKEQ. The ends lost 1 base at V and 5 bases at J; junction bases unmatched: 14. The CDR3 sequence is CASSQVALAGGGQSDEQYF. The CDR3, as DNA: TGTGCCAGCAGCCAAGTAGCACTAGCGGGAGGGGGCCAGAGCGACGAGCAGTACTTC.

In nucleotides, the CDR3 is TGCAGCGTTGAAGATTTTGGAAAGGAGGCCAAAAACATTCAGTACTTC. Its translation is CSVEDFGKEAKNIQYF. The rearrangement links TRBV29-1 to TRBJ2-4; no clear D gene. Germline-derived CDR1 and CDR2 are SQVTM and ANQGSEA. The CDR3 runs to 16 residues. Trimming took 0 bases from V and 1 from J, leaving 13 bases between them. The variable domain in full, with the rest retrieved from reference TRBV29-1 and TRBJ2-4, is SAVISQKPSRDICQRGTSLTIQCQVDSQVTMMFWYRQQPGQSLTLIATANQGSEATYESGFVIDKFPISRPNLTFSTLTVSNMSPEDSSIYLCSVEDFGKEAKNIQYFGAGTRLSVL.

The rearrangement joins TRBV6-5 to TRBJ2-1; D is perhaps TRBD2 (5 bases). The germline V gene has CDR1 MNHEY and CDR2 SVGAGI. The CDR3 has 15 residues. V shed 0 bases and J shed 5 bases, with 11 bases lying between them. CDR3 sequence: CASSYSEVPHNEQFF. In DNA, the CDR3 is TGTGCCAGCAGTTACTCGGAGGTCCCTCACAATGAGCAGTTCTTC.

This sequence joins TRBV10-3 and TRBJ1-5; 7 bases are a match to TRBD1. Losses at the gene ends were 4 bases for V and 5 bases for J; bases not matched to a gene: 8. This CDR3 comprises 15 residues. Germline V gene sequence: CDR1 ENHRY, CDR2 SYGVKD. CDR3 protein: CAISVAGGQDQPQHF. In nucleotides, the CDR3 is TGTGCCATCAGTGTCGCAGGGGGTCAAGATCAGCCCCAGCATTTT.

In DNA form, the CDR3 reads TGTGCCAGCAGCTTCGACTTATACGAGCAGTACTTC. Translated, it gives CASSFDLYEQYF. The rearrangement uses TRBV11-3 and TRBJ2-7; no reliable D call. V lost 3 bases and J lost 4, with 7 bases in between. The CDR3 has 12 amino acids. Germline V gene sequence: CDR1 SGHNT, CDR2 YENEEA. Looking up the rest from reference TRBV11-3 and TRBJ2-7 gives the full variable domain: EAGVVQSPRYKIIEKKQPVAFWCNPISGHNTLYWYLQNLGQGPELLIRYENEEAVDDSQLPKDRFSAERLKGVDSTLKIQPAELGDSAVYLCASSFDLYEQYFGPGTRLTVT.

This chain joins TRBV5-1 and TRBJ1-1; D is possibly TRBD1 (6 bases). This CDR3 is 13 amino acids long. Trimming pared 4 bases from V and 4 bases from J, leaving 11 bases between. Germline assignment: CDR1 SGHRS and CDR2 YFSETQ. The CDR3 sequence is CASSIRDTTEAFF. CDR3 coding DNA: TGCGCCAGCAGCATCCGGGACACCACTGAAGCTTTCTTT.

The gene calls are TRBV12-5 and TRBJ2-1; 7 bases match TRBD1. CDR1 and CDR2 from the germline V gene are LGHNT and FRNRAP. V lost 1 base and J lost 5; bases outside the gene matches: 5. CDR3 length: 15 residues. The CDR3 spells CASGLGQGVDNEQFF. In DNA form, the CDR3 reads TGTGCTAGTGGTTTGGGACAGGGCGTTGACAATGAGCAGTTCTTC. The variable domain in full, completed from reference TRBV12-5 and TRBJ2-1, reads DARVTQTPRHKVTEMGQEVTMRCQPILGHNTVFWYRQTMMQGLELLAYFRNRAPLDDSGMPKDRFSAEMPDATLATLKIQPSEPRDSAVYFCASGLGQGVDNEQFFGPGTRLTVL.

This rearrangement joins TRBV5-1 to TRBJ2-5; 7 nucleotides line up with TRBD1. The assigned J gene may be wrong: the sequence end matches TRBJ2-7 better. The CDR3 loop spans 14 amino acids. In germline, CDR1 is SGHRS, CDR2 YFSETQ. The chain's CDR3 is CASSFRGQKYEQYF. In DNA, the CDR3 is TGCGCCAGCAGTTTTAGGGGACAGAAGTACGAGCAGTACTTC.

The J gene is TRBJ1-1, the V gene TRBV14; D is ambiguous. In germline, CDR1 is SGHDN, CDR2 FVKESK. The V and J ends lost 0 bases and 0 bases respectively, with 14 bases between them. The CDR3 has 17 residues. The CDR3 DNA is TGTGCCAGCAGCCAAGATGGGGAGCACCTTATGAACACTGAAGCTTTCTTT. This encodes CASSQDGEHLMNTEAFF.

This clone was observed once. The chain recombines TRBV12-2 with TRBJ2-7; TRBD2, as called in the table, went unchecked against the DNA. TRBV12-2 is a pseudogene. The CDR3 totals 16 residues. The CDR3 coding sequence is TGTGCAAGTCGCTCAGAACAGCGGGAGGGCCTAAGCGAGCAGTACTTC. Its protein is CASRSEQREGLSEQYF.

This clone was seen once. The chain carries TRBV25-1 and TRBJ1-3; D is undetermined. V lost 2 bases and J lost 4, with 3 bases in between. The CDR3 consists of 12 residues. Germline V lookup: CDR1 MGHDK, CDR2 SYGVNS. The DNA for the CDR3 is TGTGCCAGCAGTGAACCGGGAAACACCATATATTTT. Its translation is CASSEPGNTIYF.

V is TRBV14 and J is TRBJ2-5, with TRBD2 matching 10 bases. The V gene's germline CDR1 is SGHDN and CDR2 FVKESK. CDR3 length: 21 amino acids. The V gene end was trimmed by 1 base and the J gene end by 3 bases; junction bases not matched to a gene: 20. CDR3 bases: TGTGCCAGCAGCCAAGTCGAGGAGGAGCGGGAGGGCCTCGCGGTTAAAGAGACCCAGTACTTC. This gives the protein CASSQVEEEREGLAVKETQYF.

This clone appeared a few times. The genes are TRBV19 and TRBJ1-1, with D unresolved. CDR3 length equals 13 residues. The germline V and J ends were trimmed by 1 base and 5 bases, with 8 bases remaining between them. The germline gives CDR1 LNHDA, CDR2 SQIVND (reference sequence). CDR3: CASSIVQRTEAFF. The CDR3 nucleotides read TGTGCCAGTAGTATAGTTCAGAGGACTGAAGCTTTCTTT.

The DNA for the CDR3 is TGTGCCAGCAGCTCCCCCCGAAGACAGGGAAGCTCCTACGAGCAGTACTTC. It translates to CASSSPRRQGSSYEQYF. V is TRBV11-2 and J is TRBJ2-7; 7 bases agree with TRBD1. Unmatched junction bases numbered 12, after V lost 4 bases and J lost 0 bases. Germline lookup yields CDR1 SGHAT and CDR2 FQNNGV. This CDR3 spans 17 amino acids. Looking up the rest from reference TRBV11-2 and TRBJ2-7 gives the full variable domain: EAGVAQSPRYKIIEKRQSVAFWCNPISGHATLYWYQQILGQGPKLLIQFQNNGVVDDSQLPKDRFSAERLKGVDSTLKIQPAKLEDSAVYLCASSSPRRQGSSYEQYFGPGTRLTVT.

This chain joins TRBV4-1 and TRBJ2-7; tentative D call: TRBD1 (6 bases). Germline values: CDR1 MGHRA, CDR2 YSYEKL. Trimming removed 3 bases at V and 0 bases at J, with 12 bases between. The CDR3 consists of 15 residues. In DNA, the CDR3 is TGCGCCAGCAGCCAGCGACAGGAAAGCTCCTACGAGCAGTACTTC. The encoded protein is CASSQRQESSYEQYF.

The chain recombines TRBV5-4 with TRBJ2-1, with TRBD1 identical over 10 bases. The V and J ends lost 4 bases and 2 bases, in that order; junction bases with no gene match: 6. The V gene's germline CDR1 is SGHNT and CDR2 YYREEE (reference sequence). The CDR3 runs to 16 residues. The DNA for the CDR3 is TGTGCCAGCAGCGACGTAGGGACAGGGGCCTACAATGAGCAGTTCTTC. The encoded protein is CASSDVGTGAYNEQFF.

V is TRBV7-2 and J is TRBJ2-1; 7 bases map to TRBD2. The CDR3 is 14 residues long. Germline V gene sequence: CDR1 SGHTA, CDR2 FQGNSA. Trimming removed 6 bases from V and 12 bases from J; junction bases left unmatched: 14. The CDR3 DNA sequence: TGTGCCAGCAGGGACCTTAAAAGCGGGAATCGGCAGTTCTTC. Residues: CASRDLKSGNRQFF.